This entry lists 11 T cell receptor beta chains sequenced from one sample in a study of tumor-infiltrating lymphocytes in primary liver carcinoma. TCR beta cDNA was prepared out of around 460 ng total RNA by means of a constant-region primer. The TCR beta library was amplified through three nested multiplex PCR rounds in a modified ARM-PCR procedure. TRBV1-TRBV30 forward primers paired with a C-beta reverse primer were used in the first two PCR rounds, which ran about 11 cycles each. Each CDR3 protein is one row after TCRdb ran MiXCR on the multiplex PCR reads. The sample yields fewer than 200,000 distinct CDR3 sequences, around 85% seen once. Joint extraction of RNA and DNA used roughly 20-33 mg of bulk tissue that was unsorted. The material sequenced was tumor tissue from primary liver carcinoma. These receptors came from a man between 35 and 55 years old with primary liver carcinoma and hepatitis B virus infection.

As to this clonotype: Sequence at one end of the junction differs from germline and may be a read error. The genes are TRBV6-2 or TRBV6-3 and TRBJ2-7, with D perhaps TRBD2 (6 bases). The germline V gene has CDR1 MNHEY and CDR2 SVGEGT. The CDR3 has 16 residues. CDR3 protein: CASSSGRGRSSYEQYF. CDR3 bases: TGTGCCAGCAGTAGTGGGCGGGGCCGCAGCTCCTACGAGCAATACTTC.

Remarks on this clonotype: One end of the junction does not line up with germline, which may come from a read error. The DNA for the CDR3 is TGCGCCAGCCCCCAAGTCGACCCTATAGGGGGCTACAGCTTC. Residues: CASPQVDPIGGYSF. The rearrangement links TRBV4-1 to TRBJ1-2; 7 bases agree with TRBD1. The CDR3 runs to 14 residues. In germline, CDR1 is MGHRA, CDR2 YSYEKL.

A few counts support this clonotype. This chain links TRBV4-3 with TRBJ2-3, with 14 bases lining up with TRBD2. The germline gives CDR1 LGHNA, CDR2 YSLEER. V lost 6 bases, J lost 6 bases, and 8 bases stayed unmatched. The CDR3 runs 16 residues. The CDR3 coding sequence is TGCGCCAGCAGTCAGGGACTAGCGGGAGAGGTGGATACGCAGTATTTT. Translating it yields CASSQGLAGEVDTQYF.

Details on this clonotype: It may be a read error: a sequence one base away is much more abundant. The CDR3 spells CTSSSGTSGSPLHF. The DNA of the CDR3 is TGTACCAGCAGCTCAGGGACATCGGGTTCACCCCTCCACTTT. The rearrangement joins TRBV7-9 to TRBJ1-6; D is perhaps TRBD1 (6 bases). Germline V gives CDR1 SEHNR, CDR2 FQNEAQ (reference sequence). The CDR3 spans 14 residues.

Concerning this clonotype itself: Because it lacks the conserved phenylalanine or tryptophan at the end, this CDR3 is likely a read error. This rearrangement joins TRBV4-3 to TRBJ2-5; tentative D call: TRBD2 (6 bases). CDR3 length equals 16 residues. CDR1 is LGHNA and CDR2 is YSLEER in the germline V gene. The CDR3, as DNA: TGCGCCAGCAGCCAAGGCGAGGGGCGGGAACTAGAGTCCCAGTACATC. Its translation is CASSQGEGRELESQYI.

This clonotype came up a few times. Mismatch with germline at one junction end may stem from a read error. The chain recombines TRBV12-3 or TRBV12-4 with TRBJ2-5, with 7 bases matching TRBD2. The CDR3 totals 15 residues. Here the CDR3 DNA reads TGTGCCAGGAGTTTTTCTCCGGGACTAAAAGAGACCCAGTACTTC. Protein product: CARSFSPGLKETQYF.

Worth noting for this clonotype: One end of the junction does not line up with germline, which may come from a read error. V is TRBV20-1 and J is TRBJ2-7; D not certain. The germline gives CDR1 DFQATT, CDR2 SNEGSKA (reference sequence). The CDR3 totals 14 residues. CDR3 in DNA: TGCGGTGCTAGAGATCTAATAGGGCACTACGAGCAGTACTTC. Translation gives CGARDLIGHYEQYF.

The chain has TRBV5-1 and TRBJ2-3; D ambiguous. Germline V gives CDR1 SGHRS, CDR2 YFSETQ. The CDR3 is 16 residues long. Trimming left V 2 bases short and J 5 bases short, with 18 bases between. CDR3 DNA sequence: TGCGCCAGCAGCTTAAGGACGGGCGGCAGTATAGATACGCAGTATTTT. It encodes CASSLRTGGSIDTQYF.

The CDR3 sequence: CANSAVEGCVNNEQFF. The CDR3 bases are TGTGCCAACAGTGCCGTAGAGGGATGTGTAAACAATGAGCAGTTCTTC. V gene TRBV14 combines with J gene TRBJ2-1, with D possibly matching TRBD2 (5 bases). The V gene's germline CDR1 is SGHDN and CDR2 FVKESK. V was shortened by 10 bases and J by 5 bases, with 24 bases between the two germline ends. The CDR3 loop spans 16 amino acids. The full variable domain, its missing parts supplied by reference TRBV14 and TRBJ2-1, is EAGVTQFPSHSVIEKGQTVTLRCDPISGHDNLYWYRRVMGKEIKFLLHFVKESKQDESGMPNNRFLAERTGGTYSTLKVQPAELEDSGVYFCANSAVEGCVNNEQFFGPGTRLTVL.

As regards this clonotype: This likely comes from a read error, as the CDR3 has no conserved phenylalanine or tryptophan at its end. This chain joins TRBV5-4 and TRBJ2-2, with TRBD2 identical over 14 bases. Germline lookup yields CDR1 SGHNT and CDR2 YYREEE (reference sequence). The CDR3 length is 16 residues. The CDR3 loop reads CANSATGLAGVGELFS. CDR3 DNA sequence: TGTGCCAACAGCGCAACGGGACTAGCGGGAGTCGGGGAGCTGTTTTCT.

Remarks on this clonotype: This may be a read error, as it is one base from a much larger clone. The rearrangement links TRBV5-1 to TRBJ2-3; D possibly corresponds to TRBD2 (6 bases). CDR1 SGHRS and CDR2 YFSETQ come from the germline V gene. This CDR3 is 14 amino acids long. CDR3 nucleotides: TGCGCCAGCAGCTTGTGGGGTACGGGAGATAGGCAGTATTTT. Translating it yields CASSLWGTGDRQYF.